Sequencing of this T cell receptor (beta chain) was carried out in a study of cytomegalovirus exposure and HLA in healthy donors. For the study at large: A previous analysis identified around 120 million unique TCR beta sequences derived from approximately 190 million T cells.

13 Jbeta primers and 60 Vbeta primers were used for the PCR. Clones were read by immunoSEQ multiplex PCR, and TCRdb kept only the in-frame ones, dropping some. The table lists about 160,000 clones, about 75% of them singletons. Concerning this clone: Its antigen is unknown.

The study, taken as a whole, reports: Researchers counted approximately 160 TCR beta chains as cytomegalovirus-associated. Differences between HLA loci emerged in a later analysis of TCR association rates, with DRB1 most and HLA-C fewest. Association of a missense DCLRE1C variant with TCR beta V- and J-gene trimming was reported in a later analysis.

The specimen was PBMCs. The receptor comes from a female donor in good health and CMV-seronegative.

CDR3 protein: CASSVEGVRNSPLHF. In nucleotides, the CDR3 is TGTGCCAGCAGCGTAGAGGGGGTTAGGAATTCACCCCTCCACTTT. The chain has TRBV9 and TRBJ1-6; weak D call: TRBD1 (6 bases). Germline CDR1 and CDR2: SGDLS and YYNGEE. With 0 bases removed from V and 7 bases from J, the gap between germline ends came to 11 bases. The CDR3 runs 15 residues. The full variable domain, its missing parts supplied by reference TRBV9 and TRBJ1-6, is DSGVTQTPKHLITATGQRVTLRCSPRSGDLSVYWYQQSLDQGLQFLIQYYNGEERAKGNILERFSAQQFPDLHSELNLSSLELGDSALYFCASSVEGVRNSPLHFGNGTRLTVT.